This T cell receptor beta chain was identified in a study of blood T cell repertoires in COVID-19. CDR3 length: 13 amino acids. Germline V gene data show CDR1 as LNHDA and CDR2 as SQIVND (reference sequence). The J segment lost 12 bases and the V segment lost 5 bases, leaving 8 bases of the junction unmatched. Profiled with immunoSEQ multiplex PCR; TCRdb holds only in-frame clones, not every one. The sample lists tens of thousands of clones; approximately 90% were seen once. This chain uses TRBV19 with TRBJ1-5; 9 nucleotides agree with TRBD1. The receptor was isolated from a woman younger than 45 in a cohort sampled during active COVID-19. The sample was peripheral blood. Here the CDR3 reads CASSSWTGELQHF. The CDR3 DNA sequence: TGTGCCAGTAGTTCCTGGACAGGGGAGCTCCAGCATTTT.